These 5 T cell receptor beta chains were sequenced from one sample in a study of metastatic and nonmetastatic thyroid tumors. TCRdb re-called clones from the PCR reads using MiXCR. The repertoire has over 10,000 clones, around 25% of them found once; the top ten carry 55% to 75%. Thyroid surgery had not been preceded by any treatment in any patient. The sequenced material came from blood. These receptors all stem from a male donor with papillary thyroid cancer or a benign thyroid nodule (not recorded which). Some clones in this sample may be carry-over from other donors' samples.

This clone was counted many times. The V gene is TRBV12-5, the J gene TRBJ2-5; a weak D match, TRBD1 (6 bases). This CDR3 spans 14 amino acids. Germline values: CDR1 LGHNT, CDR2 FRNRAP. Deletions cut 4 bases from V and 0 bases from J, with 9 bases between. CDR3 in amino acids: CASGSQGYQETQYF. The CDR3 DNA sequence: TGTGCTAGTGGTTCCCAGGGGTACCAAGAGACCCAGTACTTC.

V usage is TRBV30 and J usage is TRBJ1-2; TRBD1 is a possible D gene (5 bases). This CDR3 has 13 residues. Per germline, CDR1 GTSNPN and CDR2 SVGIG (reference sequence). V was clipped by 1 base and J by 3 bases, with 9 bases between them. The CDR3 protein is CAWSAGTDYGYTF. DNA for the CDR3: TGTGCCTGGAGTGCCGGGACGGACTATGGCTACACCTTC.

This clone was seen a few times. The V gene is TRBV6-1, the J gene TRBJ1-1, with 8 bases identical to TRBD1. With V trimmed by 6 bases and J by 5 bases, 8 bases remained unmatched. CDR1 is MNHNS and CDR2 is SASEGT in the germline V gene. The CDR3 runs 14 residues. The CDR3 protein is CASSQTGVGTEAFF. Written as DNA, the CDR3 is TGTGCCAGCAGCCAGACAGGGGTTGGAACTGAAGCTTTCTTT.

V and J are TRBV5-1 and TRBJ2-2, with 8 bases lining up with TRBD2. V shed 4 bases, J shed 6 bases, and the junction held 5 bases outside the gene matches. CDR3 size: 14 residues. Germline CDR1 reads SGHRS; CDR2 reads YFSETQ. The CDR3 region is CASSPSGGAGELFF. CDR3 in DNA: TGCGCCAGCAGCCCTTCGGGAGGGGCCGGGGAGCTGTTTTTT.

This clone is labeled as medium-sized. DNA of the CDR3: TGTGCCAGCAGCTTCAGAACCTACGAGCAGTACTTC. This gives the protein CASSFRTYEQYF. The chain recombines TRBV7-9 with TRBJ2-7, with D unresolved. The CDR3 extends over 12 amino acids. V lost 3 bases to trimming and J lost 2 bases, with 5 bases between them. Germline V gene data show CDR1 as SEHNR and CDR2 as FQNEAQ (reference sequence).